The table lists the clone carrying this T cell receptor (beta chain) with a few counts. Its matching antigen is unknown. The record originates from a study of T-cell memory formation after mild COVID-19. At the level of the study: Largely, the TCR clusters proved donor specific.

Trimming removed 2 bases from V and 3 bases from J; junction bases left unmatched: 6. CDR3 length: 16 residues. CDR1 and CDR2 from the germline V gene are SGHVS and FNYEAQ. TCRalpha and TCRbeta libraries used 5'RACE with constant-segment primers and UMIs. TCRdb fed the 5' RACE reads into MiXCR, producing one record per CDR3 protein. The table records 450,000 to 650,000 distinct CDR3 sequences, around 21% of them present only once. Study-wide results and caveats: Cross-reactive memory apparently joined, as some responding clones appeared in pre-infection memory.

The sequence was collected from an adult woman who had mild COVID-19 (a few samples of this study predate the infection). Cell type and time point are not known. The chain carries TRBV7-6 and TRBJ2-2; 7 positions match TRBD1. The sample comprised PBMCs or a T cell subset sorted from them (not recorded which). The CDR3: CASSLSTGIDTGELFF. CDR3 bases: TGTGCCAGCAGCTTATCGACAGGGATTGACACCGGGGAGCTGTTTTTT. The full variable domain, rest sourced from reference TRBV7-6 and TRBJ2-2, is GAGVSQSPRYKVTKRGQDVALRCDPISGHVSLYWYRQALGQGPEFLTYFNYEAQQDKSGLPNDRFSAERPEGSISTLTIQRTEQRDSAMYRCASSLSTGIDTGELFFGEGSRLTVL.